This T cell receptor beta chain was documented in a study of CXCR3-negative and CXCR3-positive naive CD8 T cells (dated by TCRdb to about 2019). Looking at the study overall: In total, 110 million to 150 million TRB reads were obtained, corresponding to roughly 1.5 +/- 0.3 million reads per library. The diversity and physicochemical repertoire analyses included fewer than twelve donors pooled from two independent experiments. Naive subsets from about 5 donors and memory cells from 3 donors were included in the TRBV-TRBJ cluster analysis.

The sequencer was a NextSeq 550. The Human TCR Profiling Kit (MiLaboratory) was used to prepare UMI-labeled 5' RACE TRB cDNA libraries. cDNA synthesis used the entire amount of extracted RNA, and PCR amplification then used the entire amount of cDNA produced. Libraries were prepared in parallel with an identical number of PCR cycles. In the paper's pipeline: About 53,000 +/- 9,400 unique UMI-labeled TRB cDNA molecules per library were extracted with MIGEC and MiXCR, with at least two reads per UMI required. On average, approximately 40,000 +/- 10,000 functional in-frame TRB CDR3 nucleotide clonotypes lacking stop codons were found per library. Diversity metrics, including normalized Shannon-Wiener and Chao1, were computed in VDJtools after downsampling to 5000 UMI-labeled TRB molecules per sample. VDJtools was used to calculate clonotype-size-weighted physicochemical properties of the central five CDR3 residues, namely interaction energy, strength, volume and Kidera factor 4. TCRdb reprocessed the reads, and each CDR3 protein sequence is entered once, without DNA. TCRdb's processing, not the study's, gives the V and J calls here. This sample's table lists roughly 65,000 distinct CDR3 sequences. The ten largest clones take up 0.71% of the sample.

What the study reported, not specific to this receptor: Freshly isolated PBMCs were used for most assays because CXCR3 expression partially decreased after cryopreservation. Both naive subsets had comparably high repertoire diversity, while memory CD8+ T cells had much lower repertoire diversity. TRBV-TRBJ usage was similar between naive CXCR3-negative and CXCR3-positive cells from the same donor, while memory cells showed distinct patterns. Compared with CXCR3-negative naive cells, CXCR3-positive naive cells had TRB CDR3s with higher hydrophobicity (lower Kidera factor 4), lower energy, and higher strength and volume indices. Surface CD5, linked to self-reactivity in mice, was comparable between naive subsets; TCR interaction strength was therefore also inferred from TRB CDR3 physicochemical properties.

Note on this clonotype: No antigen is known for it.

For every CD8+ T cell subset, fewer than 350,000 cells were flow-sorted straight into RLT lysis buffer, and each subset was sorted in triplicate. Naive CD8+ T cells were defined stringently as CD45RO-CCR7+CD27+CD95- to exclude memory contaminants. Standard density gradient centrifugation was used to isolate peripheral blood mononuclear cells from buffy coats. Naive CXCR3-negative and CXCR3-positive CD8+ T cells were flow-sorted on a FACSAria III. Total RNA was extracted from sorted cells using an RNeasy Mini Kit. The germline V gene gives CDR1 as SGHVS and CDR2 as FNYEAQ. CDR3 length: 16 amino acids, cysteine to phenylalanine. The entry carries no DNA sequence.

This clonotype was sampled from a human donor in good health. Some clones in this sample may be carry-over from other donors' samples. The V gene is TRBV7-6 and the J gene is TRBJ2-1; absent DNA, TCRdb's TRBD1 call cannot be checked. The sample comprised naive CXCR3+ CD8+ T cells from blood. In the paper's terms, the cell subset or site label means: CD45RO-CCR7+CD27+CD95- naive CD8+ T cells expressing CXCR3 (TNR3+). The CDR3 sequence is CASSLGGQSSYNEQFF.